These 16 T cell receptor beta chains were all obtained from the same sample, sequenced in a study of Graves' ophthalmopathy and Graves' hyperthyroidism. RNA transcripts were the source from which TCR beta CDR3 regions were amplified. Second-round multiplex PCR followed a first-round RT-PCR using HTBI primers. A single record per CDR3 protein comes from TCRdb applying MiXCR to the multiplex PCR reads. The sample lists about 370,000 distinct CDR3 sequences, 15% to 20% occurring once. Sequencing was carried out using peripheral blood. These receptors came from an adult woman with stable Graves' hyperthyroidism.

This clonotype was found once. Because the CDR3 is missing its conserved closing phenylalanine or tryptophan, this is likely a read error. No DNA is shown, since the ends of the CDR3 on it are uncertain; the CDR3 is the one TCRdb lists. The genes are TRBV29-1 and TRBJ2-5; whether TRBD1, the table's D call, matches the DNA was not checked. With termini counted, the CDR3 has 13 amino acids. Germline assignment: CDR1 SQVTM and CDR2 ANQGSEA. CDR3 in amino acids: CSVEGQGYETQDY.

This clonotype has a count of ten or more. The V gene is TRBV30, the J gene TRBJ1-1; D is possibly TRBD1 (6 bases). Germline V lookup: CDR1 GTSNPN, CDR2 SVGIG (reference sequence). The length of the CDR3 is 12 residues. Trimming removed 3 bases at V and 8 bases at J, with 13 bases between. The CDR3, as DNA: TGTGCCTGGAGGGGACCGGGACAAGAAGCTTTCTTT. Its protein is CAWRGPGQEAFF. The full variable domain, rest sourced from reference TRBV30 and TRBJ1-1, is SQTIHQWPATLVQPVGSPLSLECTVEGTSNPNLYWYRQAAGRGLQLLFYSVGIGQISSEVPQNLSASRPQDRQFILSSKKLLLSDSGFYLCAWRGPGQEAFFGQGTRLTVV.

This clonotype was observed at least ten times. The rearrangement joins TRBV6-2 or TRBV6-3 to TRBJ2-4; no clear D gene. The CDR3 has 14 residues. The V and J ends lost 6 bases and 8 bases respectively, with 17 bases between them. Per germline, CDR1 MNHEY and CDR2 SVGEGT. The CDR3 nucleotides read TGTGCCAGCAGATTAGCCCATGAATCGCACATTCAGTACTTC. Amino acids: CASRLAHESHIQYF.

This clonotype has more than one count but fewer than ten. The gene calls are TRBV12-3 or TRBV12-4 and TRBJ1-6; TRBD1 matches at 7 bases. J was trimmed by 8 bases and V by 7 bases; bases with no gene match: 8. This CDR3 comprises 14 residues. This CDR3 is CASTTTGTHSPLHF. The DNA of the CDR3 is TGTGCCAGCACCACGACAGGGACTCATTCACCCCTCCACTTT.

This clonotype came up many times. The chain recombines TRBV6-1 with TRBJ2-2; D might be TRBD1 (5 bases). Trimming took off 1 base at V and 4 bases at J, with 16 bases between the two ends. Per the germline V gene, CDR1 is MNHNS and CDR2 is SASEGT. The CDR3 spans 17 residues. The CDR3 DNA reads as TGTGCCAGCAGTGAAGTAGGGGTCGTGTCTGTCACCGGGGAGCTGTTTTTT. As protein: CASSEVGVVSVTGELFF.

The chain recombines TRBV20-1 with TRBJ2-7; D is perhaps TRBD1 (5 bases). The V and J ends lost 1 base and 9 bases respectively, with 16 bases between them. Germline V gene data show CDR1 as DFQATT and CDR2 as SNEGSKA (reference sequence). This CDR3 is built from 13 residues. The CDR3 bases are TGCAGTGCTAGAGGAGACCTAAGGCAGGGGCAGTACTTC. Translated: CSARGDLRQGQYF.

The genes are TRBV12-3 or TRBV12-4 and TRBJ1-2, with 7 bases that match TRBD1. After removal of 5 bases from V and 2 bases from J, the junction contained 5 bases not matched to a gene. This CDR3 is 14 amino acids long. CDR3 DNA sequence: TGTGCCAGCAGTCCGCCGACAGGGAACTATGGCTACACCTTC. It codes for CASSPPTGNYGYTF.

This clonotype was recorded many times. The V and J genes are TRBV7-8 and TRBJ2-2; 8 nucleotides agree with TRBD2. CDR3 size: 17 residues. Germline CDR1 is SGHVS and CDR2 is FQNEAQ. Trimming took 3 bases from V and 0 from J; bases not matched to a gene: 6. CDR3 region: CASSLRTSSSNTGELFF. Written as DNA, the CDR3 is TGTGCCAGCAGCTTGCGGACTAGCTCATCGAACACCGGGGAGCTGTTTTTT.

This clonotype showed up many times. The chain couples TRBV6-2 or TRBV6-3 to TRBJ2-7, with D tentatively TRBD1 or TRBD2 (5 bases each). The CDR3 consists of 16 residues. The germline V and J ends were trimmed by 0 bases and 0 bases, with 12 bases remaining between them. CDR1 and CDR2 (germline): MNHEY, SVGEGT. Here the CDR3 DNA reads TGTGCCAGCAGTTACTCCCGGAAGGGGAGCTCCTACGAGCAGTACTTC. This encodes CASSYSRKGSSYEQYF.

This clonotype occurred a few times. The chain is built from TRBV3-1 and TRBJ2-7, with D tentatively TRBD2 (5 bases). Trimming cost V 5 bases and J 3 bases, with 20 bases left between them. The V gene's germline CDR1 is LGHDT and CDR2 YNNKEL (reference sequence). The CDR3 length is 16 residues. This CDR3 reads CASSARLSGEFYEQYF. As DNA, the CDR3 is TGTGCCAGCAGCGCCCGTTTGAGCGGAGAATTCTACGAGCAGTACTTC.

This clonotype was seen repeatedly, ten times or more. The chain carries TRBV27 and TRBJ2-7, with D uncertain. V gave up 3 bases and J gave up 6 bases, with 6 bases separating them. CDR1 is MNHEY, CDR2 SMNVEV, per germline (reference sequence). The CDR3 contains 11 residues. The CDR3 spells CASSLGAEQYF. CDR3 DNA sequence: TGTGCCAGCAGTTTGGGCGCCGAGCAGTACTTC.

This clonotype appeared many times. V usage is TRBV6-1 and J usage is TRBJ2-7; 8 nucleotides line up with TRBD2. With V trimmed by 5 bases and J by 4 bases, 10 bases remained unmatched. Germline V gene sequence: CDR1 MNHNS, CDR2 SASEGT. This CDR3 contains 15 residues. The CDR3 here is CASSTLSGKGYEQYF. CDR3 sequence (DNA): TGTGCCAGCAGTACCCTTAGCGGGAAGGGATACGAGCAGTACTTC.

This clonotype was counted at least ten times. V gene TRBV28 combines with J gene TRBJ1-1; no clear D gene. The CDR3 spans 15 residues. Germline V gene sequence: CDR1 MDHEN, CDR2 SYDVKM. V was pared by 2 bases and J by 0 bases, with 10 bases between. CDR3 in DNA: TGTGCCAGCAGTTTAAGACGAGCCGTGAACACTGAAGCTTTCTTT. Translated, it gives CASSLRRAVNTEAFF. The complete variable domain, with remaining parts taken from reference TRBV28 and TRBJ1-1, reads DVKVTQSSRYLVKRTGEKVFLECVQDMDHENMFWYRQDPGLGLRLIYFSYDVKMKEKGDIPEGYSVSREKKERFSLILESASTNQTSMYLCASSLRRAVNTEAFFGQGTRLTVV.

The rearrangement joins TRBV27 to TRBJ2-5; D gene uncertain. V gave up 2 bases and J gave up 4 bases, with 11 bases separating them. This CDR3 is built from 14 residues. Per the germline V gene, CDR1 is MNHEY and CDR2 is SMNVEV (reference sequence). CDR3 sequence reads: CASSLRPPRETQYF. The CDR3 DNA reads as TGTGCCAGCAGTTTAAGGCCCCCCCGAGAGACCCAGTACTTC.

This clonotype was detected many times. The chain combines TRBV6-5 with TRBJ1-2; 7 positions agree with TRBD1. V lost 0 bases, J lost 5 bases, and 6 bases stayed unmatched. The CDR3 contains 15 residues. Germline V gene sequence: CDR1 MNHEY, CDR2 SVGAGI. The DNA for the CDR3 is TGTGCCAGCAGTTACTCGAAAGGGACAGATTATGGCTACACCTTC. It encodes CASSYSKGTDYGYTF.

This clonotype was recorded at least ten times. The genes are TRBV2 and TRBJ2-4; D not resolved. V lost 5 bases and J lost 3, with 5 bases in between. The CDR3 is made up of 12 amino acids. Germline V gives CDR1 SNHLY, CDR2 FYNNEI. The CDR3 region is CASSNLKNIQYF. DNA of the CDR3: TGTGCCAGCAGTAACCTCAAAAACATTCAGTACTTC.